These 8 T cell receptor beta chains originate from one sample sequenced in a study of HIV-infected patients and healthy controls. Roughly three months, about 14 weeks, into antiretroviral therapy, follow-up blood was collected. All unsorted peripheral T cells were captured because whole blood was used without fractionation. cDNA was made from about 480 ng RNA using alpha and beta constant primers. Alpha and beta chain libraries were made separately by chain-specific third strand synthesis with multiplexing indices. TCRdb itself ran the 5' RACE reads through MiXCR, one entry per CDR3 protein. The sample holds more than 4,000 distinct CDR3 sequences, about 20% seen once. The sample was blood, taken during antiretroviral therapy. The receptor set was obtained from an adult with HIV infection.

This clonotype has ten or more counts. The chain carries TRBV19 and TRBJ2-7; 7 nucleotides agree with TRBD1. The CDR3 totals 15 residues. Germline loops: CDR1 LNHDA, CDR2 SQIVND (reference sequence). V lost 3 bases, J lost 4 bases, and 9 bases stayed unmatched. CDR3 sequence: CASSIGTGVGYEQYF. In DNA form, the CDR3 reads TGTGCCAGTAGTATCGGTACAGGGGTAGGGTACGAGCAGTACTTC.

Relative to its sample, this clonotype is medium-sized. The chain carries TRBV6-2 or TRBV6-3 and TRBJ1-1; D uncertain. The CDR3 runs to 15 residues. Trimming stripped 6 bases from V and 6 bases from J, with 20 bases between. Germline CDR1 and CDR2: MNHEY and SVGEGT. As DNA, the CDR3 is TGTGCCAGCAGAAACCCCATGGCGGGGATCCCTGAAGCTTTCTTT. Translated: CASRNPMAGIPEAFF.

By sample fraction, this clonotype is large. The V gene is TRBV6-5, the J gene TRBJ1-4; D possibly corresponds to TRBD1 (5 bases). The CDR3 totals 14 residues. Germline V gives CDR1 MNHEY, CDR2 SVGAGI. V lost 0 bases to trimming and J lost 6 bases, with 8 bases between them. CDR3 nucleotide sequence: TGTGCCAGCAGTTACTCGGGACCCGATGAAAAACTGTTTTTT. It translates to CASSYSGPDEKLFF.

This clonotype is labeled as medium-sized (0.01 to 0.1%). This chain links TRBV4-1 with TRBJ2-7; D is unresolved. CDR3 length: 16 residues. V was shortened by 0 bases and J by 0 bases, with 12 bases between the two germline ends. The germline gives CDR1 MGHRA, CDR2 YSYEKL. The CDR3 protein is CASSQEWSGSSYEQYF. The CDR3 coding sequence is TGCGCCAGCAGCCAAGAGTGGTCGGGCAGCTCCTACGAGCAGTACTTC.

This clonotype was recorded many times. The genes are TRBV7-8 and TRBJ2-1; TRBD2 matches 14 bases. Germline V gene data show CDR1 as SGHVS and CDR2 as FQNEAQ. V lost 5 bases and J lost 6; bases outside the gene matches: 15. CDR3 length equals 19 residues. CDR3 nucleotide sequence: TGTGCCAGCAGCCCGCGACTAGCGGGGGGGACCACGAGAGGCAATGAGCAGTTCTTC. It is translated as CASSPRLAGGTTRGNEQFF.

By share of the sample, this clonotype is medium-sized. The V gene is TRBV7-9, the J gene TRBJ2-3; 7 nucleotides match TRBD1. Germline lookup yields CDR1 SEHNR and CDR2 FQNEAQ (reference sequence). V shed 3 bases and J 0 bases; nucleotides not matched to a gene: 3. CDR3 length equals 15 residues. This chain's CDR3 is CASSLGTDSTDTQYF. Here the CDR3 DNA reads TGTGCCAGCAGCTTGGGGACAGATAGCACAGATACGCAGTATTTT.

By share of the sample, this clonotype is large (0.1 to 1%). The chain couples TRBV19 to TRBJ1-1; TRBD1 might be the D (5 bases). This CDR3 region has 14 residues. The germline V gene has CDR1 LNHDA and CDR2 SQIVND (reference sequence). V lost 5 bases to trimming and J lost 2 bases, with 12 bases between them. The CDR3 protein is CASSVDSPNTEAFF. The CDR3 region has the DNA TGTGCCAGTAGTGTCGACAGCCCCAACACTGAAGCTTTCTTT.

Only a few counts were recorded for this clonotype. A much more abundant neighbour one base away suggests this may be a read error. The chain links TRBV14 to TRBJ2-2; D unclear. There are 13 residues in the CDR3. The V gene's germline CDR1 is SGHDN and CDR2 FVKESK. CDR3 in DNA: TGTGACAGCAGCCTAATAAACACCGGGGAGCTGTTTTTT. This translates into CDSSLINTGELFF.